Shown below are 27 T cell receptor beta chains from a single sample sequenced in a study of blood T cell repertoires in COVID-19 (dated by TCRdb to the early 2020s). The library was generated by the immunoSEQ multiplex PCR assay. TCRdb took this table from immuneACCESS and kept in-frame rearrangements with V and J called. Such tables lack part of the clones; where checked against another copy, unresolved V genes explain under half of the gap, and the rest is unexplained. For this sample the table gives around 98,000 clones, of which roughly 80% were detected only once. The ten largest clones capture about 18% of the sample. The sample comprised peripheral blood. These receptors all stem from an older woman with acute or convalescent COVID-19.

In its sample, this clone was seen a few times. The chain couples TRBV6-5 to TRBJ1-2, with D hard to call. V lost 6 bases to trimming and J lost 3 bases, with 14 bases between them. CDR1 and CDR2 (germline): MNHEY, SVGAGI. This CDR3 has 14 residues. CDR3: CASSLARYDYGYTF. CDR3 bases: TGTGCCAGCAGCCTAGCCCGGTACGACTATGGCTACACCTTC.

V usage is TRBV1 and J usage is TRBJ2-3; the table assigns TRBD2, which was not confirmed against the DNA. TRBV1 has pseudogene status. This CDR3 contains 17 residues. The CDR3 here is CTSSQSYLAGSTDTQYF. The CDR3 DNA is TGCACCAGCAGCCAATCTTACTTAGCGGGAAGCACAGATACGCAGTATTTT.

The chain recombines TRBV18 with TRBJ1-2; maybe TRBD1 (5 bases). This CDR3 contains 14 residues. Trimming removed 3 bases at V and 8 bases at J, with 16 bases between. Germline values: CDR1 KGHSH, CDR2 LQKENI. Here the CDR3 DNA reads TGTGCCAGCTCACCGGCACAGGCCCACAGGGGCTACACCTTC. Translating gives CASSPAQAHRGYTF.

The CDR3 region is CASSTSGVYNSPLHF. Here the CDR3 DNA reads TGTGCCAGTAGTACGTCGGGGGTTTATAATTCACCCCTCCACTTT. The chain couples TRBV19 to TRBJ1-6; weak D call: TRBD1 (5 bases). The CDR3 spans 15 residues. CDR1 and CDR2 from the germline V gene are LNHDA and SQIVND (reference sequence). Deletions cut 4 bases from V and 4 bases from J, with 11 bases between.

This clone showed up just a few times. The rearrangement joins TRBV30 to TRBJ1-2, with D perhaps TRBD1 (5 bases). The CDR3 has 15 residues. The V gene's germline CDR1 is GTSNPN and CDR2 SVGIG (reference sequence). V shed 2 bases and J shed 2 bases, with 15 bases lying between them. CDR3 sequence reads: CAWSKGHHSNYGYTF. The DNA for the CDR3 is TGTGCCTGGAGTAAGGGGCACCATTCGAACTATGGCTACACCTTC.

V and J are TRBV18 and TRBJ2-5, with TRBD2 as a possible D gene (5 bases). Per the germline V gene, CDR1 is KGHSH and CDR2 is LQKENI. Between the trimmed V and J ends, which lost 6 bases and 8 bases, there was a span of 13 bases. CDR3 length: 12 residues. The CDR3 here is CASSDVEGTQYF. CDR3 nucleotide sequence: TGTGCCAGCTCCGACGTTGAGGGTACCCAGTACTTC.

This CDR3 reads CASSYASGTSVAETQYF. In DNA, the CDR3 is TGTGCCAGCAGTTACGCGTCCGGGACTTCTGTGGCAGAGACCCAGTACTTC. The V and J genes are TRBV6-2 or TRBV6-3 and TRBJ2-5; D perhaps matches TRBD2 (6 bases). V shed 2 bases and J shed 4 bases, with 20 bases lying between them. The CDR3 covers 17 residues. Germline V gene data show CDR1 as MNHEY and CDR2 as SVGEGT.

The rearrangement uses TRBV7-3 and TRBJ2-3, with 8 bases identical to TRBD2. The CDR3 extends over 15 amino acids. V lost 2 bases, J lost 7 bases, and 8 bases stayed unmatched. The V gene's germline CDR1 is SGHTA and CDR2 FQGTGA. The CDR3 sequence: CASSLGGTSYHTQYF. CDR3 nucleotides: TGTGCCAGCAGCTTAGGGGGGACTAGTTACCATACGCAGTATTTT.

The chain couples TRBV6-2 or TRBV6-3 to TRBJ1-1, with 8 bases lining up with TRBD1. CDR3 size: 17 residues. CDR1 is MNHEY, CDR2 SVGEGT, per germline. V lost 6 bases, J lost 4 bases, and 16 bases stayed unmatched. The DNA of the CDR3 is TGTGCCAGCAGCCCTACCCCTCCGGACAGGGCTATCACTGAAGCTTTCTTT. This encodes CASSPTPPDRAITEAFF.

As for this clone: The sample holds other DNA sequences that translate to the same CDR3. J is TRBJ1-2 and V is TRBV28, with 8 positions matching TRBD1. Germline V gene sequence: CDR1 MDHEN, CDR2 SYDVKM. The ends lost 8 bases at V and 3 bases at J; junction bases unmatched: 5. This CDR3 has 13 amino acids. In DNA form, the CDR3 reads TGTGCCAGCTTGGACAGGGCTGACTATGGCTACACCTTC. It encodes CASLDRADYGYTF.

J is TRBJ1-2 and V is TRBV5-6; 10 nucleotides line up with TRBD1. This CDR3 contains 16 residues. The germline CDR1 and CDR2 sequences are SGHDT and YYEEEE. J lost 2 bases, V lost 4 bases, and 8 bases had no gene match. The CDR3, as DNA: TGTGCCAGCAGCCTACCGGGACAGGGGCTAAACTATGGCTACACCTTC. Residues: CASSLPGQGLNYGYTF.

CDR3 residues: CASSLYSLAPIDQYF. The CDR3 DNA reads TGTGCCAGCAGCTTGTATTCACTAGCCCCAATTGATCAGTACTTC. This rearrangement joins TRBV11-3 to TRBJ2-4, with D possibly being TRBD2 (6 bases). The V gene lost 3 bases and the J gene lost 12 bases, with 21 bases spanning the gap. The CDR3 has 15 amino acids. Germline loops: CDR1 SGHNT, CDR2 YENEEA. Drawing the rest from reference TRBV11-3 and TRBJ2-4, the complete variable domain is EAGVVQSPRYKIIEKKQPVAFWCNPISGHNTLYWYLQNLGQGPELLIRYENEEAVDDSQLPKDRFSAERLKGVDSTLKIQPAELGDSAVYLCASSLYSLAPIDQYFGAGTRLSVL.

This rearrangement joins TRBV6-7 to TRBJ2-5, with D possibly matching TRBD1 (6 bases). TRBV6-7 is sorted into the ORF group, with uncertain function. This CDR3 spans 13 amino acids. V lost 8 bases to trimming and J lost 1 base, with 11 bases between them. The CDR3 sequence is CASGGASQETQYF. The CDR3 DNA reads TGTGCCAGCGGGGGCGCTTCCCAAGAGACCCAGTACTTC.

The J gene is TRBJ2-4, the V gene TRBV7-2, with no clear D. Trimming removed 0 bases from V and 5 bases from J, with 17 bases in between. This CDR3 has 17 amino acids. The germline V gene has CDR1 SGHTA and CDR2 FQGNSA. CDR3 nucleotide sequence: TGTGCCAGCAGCTTAGCGCATGTTCCCAGTGGTCAAAACATTCAGTACTTC. This gives the protein CASSLAHVPSGQNIQYF.

The CDR3 is CASSRRDRGQGGPRHTSDTQYF. The CDR3 DNA reads TGTGCCAGCTCACGAAGGGATAGGGGACAGGGGGGACCCCGGCATACATCGGATACGCAGTATTTT. V usage is TRBV18 and J usage is TRBJ2-3; 11 nucleotides agree with TRBD1. V shed 4 bases, J shed 6 bases, and the junction held 27 bases outside the gene matches. CDR1 is KGHSH and CDR2 is LQKENI in the germline V gene. The length of the CDR3 is 22 residues.

This chain joins TRBV11-2 and TRBJ1-1, with no clear D. V lost 2 bases and J 6 bases, leaving 13 bases between the germline ends. The CDR3 runs 14 residues. In germline, CDR1 is SGHAT, CDR2 FQNNGV. In nucleotides, the CDR3 is TGTGCCAGCAGCTTACAGTTATTGGTCGCTGAAGCTTTCTTT. Protein sequence: CASSLQLLVAEAFF.

The chain is built from TRBV6-5 and TRBJ2-5, with 8 bases that match TRBD1. With V trimmed by 6 bases and J by 5 bases, 8 bases remained unmatched. This CDR3 is 14 amino acids long. CDR1 and CDR2 (germline): MNHEY, SVGAGI. The CDR3 DNA sequence: TGTGCCAGCAGCGAGGACAGGGTTCGGGAGACCCAGTACTTC. Encoded protein: CASSEDRVRETQYF.

The chain combines TRBV7-9 with TRBJ1-1, with D uncertain. The germline V and J ends were trimmed by 5 bases and 1 base, with 14 bases remaining between them. This CDR3 is built from 15 residues. Germline values: CDR1 SEHNR, CDR2 FQNEAQ (reference sequence). CDR3 amino acids: CASSSGGNANTEAFF. The CDR3 region has the DNA TGTGCCAGCAGCAGTGGAGGGAATGCGAACACTGAAGCTTTCTTT.

This sequence joins TRBV5-1 and TRBJ2-7, with a possible D match to TRBD2 (5 bases). CDR3 length: 12 residues. Trimming left V 4 bases short and J 1 base short, with 6 bases between. Germline values: CDR1 SGHRS, CDR2 YFSETQ. The CDR3: CASSGESYEQYF. The CDR3, as DNA: TGCGCCAGCAGCGGGGAGTCCTACGAGCAGTACTTC.

The chain links TRBV16 to TRBJ1-2; 9 bases agree with TRBD1. The germline gives CDR1 KGHSY, CDR2 FQNENV. V lost 0 bases, J lost 2 bases, and 7 bases stayed unmatched. This CDR3 has 17 residues. The CDR3 protein is CASSQSRGQGLNYGYTF. The CDR3 region has the DNA TGTGCCAGCAGCCAATCTCGGGGACAGGGTTTGAACTATGGCTACACCTTC.

This clone was detected only once. This chain links TRBV5-1 with TRBJ2-1; D ambiguous. CDR1 and CDR2 (germline): SGHRS, YFSETQ. The V gene lost 5 bases and the J gene lost 0 bases, with 9 bases spanning the gap. The CDR3 contains 14 residues. CDR3 DNA sequence: TGCGCCAGCAGGATAATGAGCTCCTACAATGAGCAGTTCTTC. It yields the protein CASRIMSSYNEQFF. The variable domain in full, completed from reference TRBV5-1 and TRBJ2-1, reads KAGVTQTPRYLIKTRGQQVTLSCSPISGHRSVSWYQQTPGQGLQFLFEYFSETQRNKGNFPGRFSGRQFSNSRSEMNVSTLELGDSALYLCASRIMSSYNEQFFGPGTRLTVL.

The V gene is TRBV11-2, the J gene TRBJ2-5; 9 bases match TRBD1. Germline V CDR1 and CDR2: SGHAT, FQNNGV. The CDR3 has 15 residues. The V segment lost 3 bases and the J segment 5 bases; nucleotides outside the gene matches: 7. CDR3 DNA sequence: TGTGCCAGCAGCTTTCAAGGACAGGGGAGGGAGACCCAGTACTTC. As protein: CASSFQGQGRETQYF.

V usage is TRBV6-4 and J usage is TRBJ1-2, with 9 bases lining up with TRBD1. The CDR3 is made up of 18 amino acids. With V trimmed by 4 bases and J by 0 bases, 12 bases remained unmatched. Per germline, CDR1 MRHNA and CDR2 SNTAGT. In DNA, the CDR3 is TGTGCCAGCAGTGCGTCCGGGACAGGGTCAACAGCTAACTATGGCTACACCTTC. Its translation is CASSASGTGSTANYGYTF.

This rearrangement joins TRBV11-3 to TRBJ2-7; TRBD1 matches at 7 bases. This CDR3 contains 14 residues. V was pared by 1 base and J by 4 bases, with 4 bases of the junction left unmatched. CDR1 and CDR2 (germline): SGHNT, YENEEA. CDR3 DNA: TGTGCCAGCAGCTTAGGACAGGGACCATACGAGCAGTACTTC. It translates to CASSLGQGPYEQYF.

The rearrangement joins TRBV28 to TRBJ1-4, with 8 bases lining up with TRBD1. Trimming cost V 6 bases and J 4 bases; bases outside gene matches: 10. The CDR3 totals 16 residues. The germline V gene has CDR1 MDHEN and CDR2 SYDVKM. The CDR3 sequence is CASSRGDRTFNEKLFF. The CDR3 DNA reads TGTGCCAGCAGCCGGGGGGACAGGACCTTTAATGAAAAACTGTTTTTT.

This chain links TRBV10-3 with TRBJ2-1, with 9 bases identical to TRBD1. V was pared by 5 bases and J by 3 bases, with 2 bases of the junction left unmatched. This CDR3 has 14 amino acids. The germline gives CDR1 ENHRY, CDR2 SYGVKD. CDR3 in amino acids: CAISWDRDYNEQFF. Here the CDR3 DNA reads TGTGCCATCAGTTGGGACAGGGACTACAATGAGCAGTTCTTC.

The chain employs TRBV11-3 and TRBJ1-2, with D tentatively TRBD1 (5 bases). Germline CDR1 reads SGHNT; CDR2 reads YENEEA. The CDR3 is made up of 13 amino acids. The V gene lost 3 bases and the J gene lost 7 bases, with 12 bases spanning the gap. DNA for the CDR3: TGTGCCAGCAGCTTGGGGGGACCGGCTGGCTACACCTTC. Its translation is CASSLGGPAGYTF.